The clone carrying this TCR beta chain has a handful of counts. Germline lookup yields CDR1 SGHRS and CDR2 YFSETQ. The V and J ends lost 4 bases and 4 bases respectively, with 17 bases between them. CDR3 length equals 15 residues. These data originate in a study of T cells in Graves' hyperthyroidism and ophthalmopathy. Researchers took RNA transcripts and amplified the TCR beta CDR3 regions from them. First-round RT-PCR targeting the TCR CDR3 was performed with the HTBI primer set. TCRdb passed the multiplex PCR reads through MiXCR, listing each CDR3 protein once. The table shows around 610,000 distinct CDR3 sequences, with roughly 15% occurring only once.

Sequencing input: blood. This TCR came from a woman aged 40-49 years with Graves' ophthalmopathy. V usage is TRBV5-1 and J usage is TRBJ1-1, with D uncertain. The DNA for the CDR3 is TGCGCCAGCAGCCCGGAAGGTTCGGGGAGCACTGAAGCTTTCTTT. Protein sequence: CASSPEGSGSTEAFF.